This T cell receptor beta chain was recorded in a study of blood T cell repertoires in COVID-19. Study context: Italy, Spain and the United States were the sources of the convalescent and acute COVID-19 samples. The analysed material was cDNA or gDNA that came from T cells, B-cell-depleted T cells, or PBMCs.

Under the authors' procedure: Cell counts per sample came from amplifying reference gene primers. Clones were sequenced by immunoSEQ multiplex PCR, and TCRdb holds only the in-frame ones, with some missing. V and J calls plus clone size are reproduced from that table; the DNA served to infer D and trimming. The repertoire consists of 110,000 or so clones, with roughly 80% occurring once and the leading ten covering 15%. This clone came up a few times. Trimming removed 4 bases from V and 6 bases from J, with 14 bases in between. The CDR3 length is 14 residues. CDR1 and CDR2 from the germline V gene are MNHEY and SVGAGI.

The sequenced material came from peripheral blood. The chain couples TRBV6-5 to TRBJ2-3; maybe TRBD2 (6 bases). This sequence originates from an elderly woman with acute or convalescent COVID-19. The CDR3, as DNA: TGTGCCAGCAGTTTTGGGAGGTCGGGGGATACGCAGTATTTT. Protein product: CASSFGRSGDTQYF.